This is a list of T cell receptor beta chains from one sample in a study of T cells after yellow fever vaccination. TCRdb called the 5' RACE reads again in MiXCR, with one record for every CDR3 protein. Among hundreds of thousands of distinct CDR3 sequences listed, 19% were seen once. Sequenced here: PBMCs, sampled 15 days after the yellow fever booster vaccination. These receptors were taken from a man aged 25-45 years who received the YFV17D yellow fever vaccine. The CDR3 runs from the conserved cysteine through the conserved F or W. The D gene is left open where the match is weak. Clone size is given for some rows only: seen once, a few or many times, or a class if the clone is expanded.

J gene: TRBJ2-7
D gene: .
V gene: TRBV5-1
CDR3 length: 13
clone size: many
CDR3 protein: CASSSPRDYEQYF
CDR3 DNA: TGCGCCAGCAGCAGTCCAAGGGACTACGAGCAGTACTTC

J gene: TRBJ2-2
D gene: TRBD2
V gene: TRBV5-1
CDR3 length: 16
clone size: .
CDR3 protein: CASTPLTSGNTGELFF
CDR3 DNA: TGCGCCAGCACCCCACTGACTAGCGGGAACACCGGGGAGCTGTTTTTT

J gene: TRBJ2-3
D gene: TRBD2
V gene: TRBV7-2
CDR3 length: 17
clone size: few
CDR3 protein: CASSLAPGGRKHDTQYF
CDR3 DNA: TGTGCCAGCAGCTTAGCCCCCGGCGGGAGAAAGCACGATACGCAGTATTTT

J gene: TRBJ2-3
D gene: .
V gene: TRBV30
CDR3 length: 11
clone size: .
CDR3 protein: CAWNPGDTQYF
CDR3 DNA: TGTGCCTGGAATCCCGGAGATACGCAGTATTTT

J gene: TRBJ2-1
D gene: TRBD2
V gene: TRBV27
CDR3 length: 16
clone size: .
CDR3 protein: CASSPRGLSSYNEQFF
CDR3 DNA: TGTGCCAGCAGCCCGCGGGGGTTGAGCTCCTACAATGAGCAGTTCTTC

J gene: TRBJ2-7
D gene: TRBD2
V gene: TRBV20-1
CDR3 length: 15
clone size: few
CDR3 protein: CSARGLAGGGYEQYF
CDR3 DNA: TGCAGTGCTAGAGGGTTAGCGGGAGGGGGCTACGAGCAGTACTTC

J gene: TRBJ2-5
D gene: TRBD2
V gene: TRBV2
CDR3 length: 18
clone size: few
CDR3 protein: CASSEAGATSGTQETQYF
CDR3 DNA: TGTGCCAGCAGTGAAGCCGGGGCGACTAGCGGGACCCAAGAGACCCAGTACTTC

J gene: TRBJ2-3
D gene: .
V gene: TRBV5-1
CDR3 length: 14
clone size: few
CDR3 protein: CASSLRRLTDTQYF
CDR3 DNA: TGCGCCAGCAGCTTGAGACGGCTCACAGATACGCAGTATTTT

J gene: TRBJ2-7
D gene: .
V gene: TRBV10-2
CDR3 length: 16
clone size: .
CDR3 protein: CASRSGTLRFPYEQYF
CDR3 DNA: TGCGCCAGTAGAAGCGGGACACTACGCTTCCCCTACGAGCAGTACTTC

J gene: TRBJ1-1
D gene: TRBD1
V gene: TRBV20-1
CDR3 length: 16
clone size: few
CDR3 protein: CSANPQGLTASTEAFF
CDR3 DNA: TGCAGTGCTAATCCACAGGGGTTGACAGCGAGCACTGAAGCTTTCTTT

J gene: TRBJ2-7
D gene: .
V gene: TRBV12-3/TRBV12-4
CDR3 length: 16
clone size: few
CDR3 protein: CASSAQGNSRFHEQYF
CDR3 DNA: TGTGCCAGCAGTGCCCAGGGGAATAGCAGGTTCCACGAGCAGTACTTC

J gene: TRBJ2-2
D gene: TRBD2
V gene: TRBV18
CDR3 length: 15
clone size: few
CDR3 protein: CATVPGLANTGELFF
CDR3 DNA: TGTGCCACGGTTCCGGGACTAGCGAACACCGGGGAGCTGTTTTTT

J gene: TRBJ2-1
D gene: .
V gene: TRBV18
CDR3 length: 16
clone size: .
CDR3 protein: CASSPPNPSSYNEQFF
CDR3 DNA: TGTGCCAGCTCACCTCCGAACCCGAGCTCCTACAATGAGCAGTTCTTC

J gene: TRBJ2-2
D gene: TRBD1
V gene: TRBV20-1
CDR3 length: 13
clone size: .
CDR3 protein: CSARDRTTGELFF
CDR3 DNA: TGCAGTGCCCGGGACAGGACAACCGGGGAGCTGTTTTTT

J gene: TRBJ2-1
D gene: .
V gene: TRBV5-1
CDR3 length: 14
clone size: .
CDR3 protein: CASSLGLLHNEQFF
CDR3 DNA: TGCGCCAGCAGCCTAGGACTACTACACAATGAGCAGTTCTTC

J gene: TRBJ2-1
D gene: TRBD2
V gene: TRBV19
CDR3 length: 15
clone size: few
CDR3 protein: CASSIEGGRYNEQFF
CDR3 DNA: TGTGCCAGTAGTATAGAAGGCGGGAGATACAATGAGCAGTTCTTC

J gene: TRBJ2-2
D gene: TRBD1
V gene: TRBV12-3/TRBV12-4
CDR3 length: 16
clone size: once
CDR3 protein: CASSSVQGAFTGELFF
CDR3 DNA: TGTGCCAGCAGTTCTGTACAGGGGGCGTTCACCGGGGAGCTGTTTTTT

J gene: TRBJ1-5
D gene: TRBD1
V gene: TRBV5-1
CDR3 length: 13
clone size: few
CDR3 protein: CASSLTGVLPQHF
CDR3 DNA: TGCGCCAGCAGCTTGACAGGGGTGCTGCCCCAGCATTTT

J gene: TRBJ2-7
D gene: TRBD2
V gene: TRBV7-2
CDR3 length: 15
clone size: few
CDR3 protein: CASSLVAGPPYEQYF
CDR3 DNA: TGTGCCAGCAGCTTAGTAGCGGGACCCCCTTACGAGCAGTACTTC

J gene: TRBJ2-7
D gene: .
V gene: TRBV20-1
CDR3 length: 15
clone size: .
CDR3 protein: CSARAPLSGAYEQYF
CDR3 DNA: TGCAGTGCTAGAGCCCCGCTGTCGGGGGCCTACGAGCAGTACTTC

J gene: TRBJ2-5
D gene: .
V gene: TRBV28
CDR3 length: 15
clone size: few
CDR3 protein: CASRPPVQGRETQYF
CDR3 DNA: TGTGCCAGCAGACCCCCGGTCCAGGGACGTGAGACCCAGTACTTC

J gene: TRBJ2-7
D gene: TRBD2
V gene: TRBV20-1
CDR3 length: 12
clone size: few
CDR3 protein: CSARGGTYEQYF
CDR3 DNA: TGCAGTGCGCGGGGGGGAACCTACGAGCAGTACTTC

J gene: TRBJ1-1
D gene: .
V gene: TRBV7-9
CDR3 length: 14
clone size: .
CDR3 protein: CASSQRSVNTEAFF
CDR3 DNA: TGTGCCAGCAGCCAAAGATCGGTGAACACTGAAGCTTTCTTT

J gene: TRBJ1-2
D gene: TRBD1
V gene: TRBV20-1
CDR3 length: 14
clone size: .
CDR3 protein: CSARQGAPNYGYTF
CDR3 DNA: TGCAGTGCTAGACAGGGGGCTCCAAACTATGGCTACACCTTC

J gene: TRBJ2-7
D gene: TRBD1
V gene: TRBV5-1
CDR3 length: 19
clone size: .
CDR3 protein: CASSLAGGLPGTGQYEQYF
CDR3 DNA: TGCGCCAGCAGCTTGGCCGGGGGGTTACCCGGGACAGGGCAATACGAGCAGTACTTC

J gene: TRBJ1-1
D gene: .
V gene: TRBV29-1
CDR3 length: 11
clone size: .
CDR3 protein: CSVEDAREAFF
CDR3 DNA: TGCAGCGTTGAAGACGCGAGGGAAGCTTTCTTT

J gene: TRBJ2-1
D gene: .
V gene: TRBV25-1
CDR3 length: 15
clone size: few
CDR3 protein: CASSESGDPYNEQFF
CDR3 DNA: TGTGCCAGCAGTGAGTCGGGGGACCCCTACAATGAGCAGTTCTTC

J gene: TRBJ2-1
D gene: .
V gene: TRBV20-1
CDR3 length: 15
clone size: few
CDR3 protein: CSARDGSSGYNEQFF
CDR3 DNA: TGCAGTGCTAGAGATGGTAGTAGCGGATACAATGAGCAGTTCTTC